This is a list of T cell receptor beta chains from one sample in a study of T cell repertoires in cytomegalovirus infection. These TCRs' antigens remain unknown. TCRdb re-derived calls from the reads in MiXCR, one entry per CDR3 protein. The sample shows around 900,000 distinct CDR3 sequences, 31% of them seen only once. The specimen comprised cultured CD8+ T cells from PBMCs, sampled from culture after CMV antigen stimulation. These receptors were obtained from a human donor in good health (CMV status not recorded). Some clones in this sample may be carry-over from other donors' samples. The CDR3 runs from the conserved cysteine through the conserved F or W. Each record gives: clone size, D gene, J gene, V gene, CDR3 protein, CDR3 DNA. D genes are given only for firm matches. Size values are once, few and many counts, or a class for expanded clones, and some rows have none.

clone_size: few; d_call: .; j_call: TRBJ1-2; v_call: TRBV7-2; cdr3_aa: CASSLDDTNYGYTF; cdr3_nt: TGTGCCAGCAGCTTGGACGACACGAACTATGGCTACACCTTC
clone_size: .; d_call: .; j_call: TRBJ2-5; v_call: TRBV2; cdr3_aa: CASSEVPVLKETQYF; cdr3_nt: TGTGCCAGCAGTGAAGTTCCCGTTTTGAAAGAGACCCAGTACTTC
clone_size: .; d_call: TRBD1; j_call: TRBJ2-5; v_call: TRBV7-9; cdr3_aa: CASSPSGTGRETQYF; cdr3_nt: TGTGCCAGCAGCCCCTCCGGGACAGGGAGGGAGACCCAGTACTTC
clone_size: .; d_call: .; j_call: TRBJ2-1; v_call: TRBV12-3/TRBV12-4; cdr3_aa: CASSSPTRELYF; cdr3_nt: TGTGCCAGCAGTTCGCCGACAAGGGAATTGTATTTC
clone_size: .; d_call: TRBD2; j_call: TRBJ2-3; v_call: TRBV28; cdr3_aa: CASSFGRGADTQYF; cdr3_nt: TGTGCCAGCAGTTTCGGGCGGGGGGCAGATACGCAGTATTTT
clone_size: many; d_call: .; j_call: TRBJ2-6; v_call: TRBV7-2; cdr3_aa: CASSYPPGTVVSGANVLTF; cdr3_nt: TGTGCCAGCAGCTATCCCCCCGGGACGGTAGTCTCTGGGGCCAACGTCCTGACTTTC
clone_size: .; d_call: .; j_call: TRBJ2-1; v_call: TRBV7-3; cdr3_aa: CASSLIFGGGNEQFF; cdr3_nt: TGTGCCAGCAGCTTAATTTTCGGTGGGGGCAATGAGCAGTTCTTC
clone_size: .; d_call: .; j_call: TRBJ2-5; v_call: TRBV6-6; cdr3_aa: CASSYAWSPQETQYF; cdr3_nt: TGTGCCAGCAGTTACGCCTGGTCTCCCCAAGAGACCCAGTACTTC
clone_size: .; d_call: TRBD2; j_call: TRBJ2-5; v_call: TRBV7-7; cdr3_aa: CASSQSGGETQYF; cdr3_nt: TGTGCTAGCAGCCAGAGCGGGGGGGAGACCCAGTACTTC
clone_size: few; d_call: TRBD2; j_call: TRBJ2-1; v_call: TRBV5-1; cdr3_aa: CASSWSLAGTLNEQFF; cdr3_nt: TGCGCCAGCAGTTGGTCACTAGCGGGGACACTCAATGAGCAGTTCTTC
clone_size: .; d_call: TRBD2; j_call: TRBJ2-5; v_call: TRBV5-1; cdr3_aa: CASREAGAETQYF; cdr3_nt: TGCGCCAGCAGGGAAGCGGGGGCGGAGACCCAGTACTTC
clone_size: .; d_call: TRBD1; j_call: TRBJ2-2; v_call: TRBV18; cdr3_aa: CASSPIGQENTGELFF; cdr3_nt: TGTGCCAGCTCACCTATCGGACAGGAGAACACCGGGGAGCTGTTTTTT
clone_size: many; d_call: TRBD1; j_call: TRBJ1-4; v_call: TRBV7-8; cdr3_aa: CASSPQGAREKLFF; cdr3_nt: TGTGCCAGCAGCCCACAGGGGGCGAGAGAAAAACTGTTTTTT
clone_size: once; d_call: .; j_call: TRBJ1-6; v_call: TRBV27; cdr3_aa: CASSSVSHNSPLHF; cdr3_nt: TGTGCCAGCAGTTCGGTCTCCCATAATTCACCCCTCCACTTT
clone_size: once; d_call: TRBD1; j_call: TRBJ2-7; v_call: TRBV20-1; cdr3_aa: CSARPRDRAPYEQYF; cdr3_nt: TGCAGTGCTAGACCCCGGGACAGGGCACCCTACGAGCAGTACTTC
clone_size: many; d_call: TRBD1; j_call: TRBJ2-2; v_call: TRBV7-9; cdr3_aa: CASSHSRTGRNTGELFF; cdr3_nt: TGTGCCAGCAGCCATTCACGGACAGGGAGGAACACCGGGGAGCTGTTTTTT
clone_size: .; d_call: .; j_call: TRBJ1-5; v_call: TRBV4-1; cdr3_aa: CASSQDPMRSNQPQHF; cdr3_nt: TGCGCCAGCAGCCAAGATCCCATGAGGAGCAATCAGCCCCAGCATTTT
clone_size: .; d_call: .; j_call: TRBJ1-5; v_call: TRBV6-5; cdr3_aa: CASSPGGGTTQPQHF; cdr3_nt: TGTGCCAGCAGCCCCGGGGGAGGGACTACTCAGCCCCAGCATTTT
clone_size: once; d_call: .; j_call: TRBJ2-1; v_call: TRBV5-1; cdr3_aa: CASSLAGIGGLYNEQFF; cdr3_nt: TGCGCCAGCAGCTTGGCCGGGATCGGGGGCCTTTACAATGAGCAGTTCTTC
clone_size: .; d_call: .; j_call: TRBJ1-1; v_call: TRBV7-9; cdr3_aa: CASSSPGHTEAFF; cdr3_nt: TGTGCCAGCAGCTCCCCCGGCCACACTGAAGCTTTCTTT
clone_size: .; d_call: .; j_call: TRBJ1-1; v_call: TRBV4-1; cdr3_aa: CASSQDLATRGAFF; cdr3_nt: TGCGCCAGCAGCCAAGATCTCGCCACACGGGGAGCTTTCTTT
clone_size: many; d_call: .; j_call: TRBJ2-4; v_call: TRBV7-9; cdr3_aa: CASSDGRRLAKNIQYF; cdr3_nt: TGTGCCAGCAGCGACGGAAGGAGACTAGCCAAAAACATTCAGTACTTC
clone_size: .; d_call: .; j_call: TRBJ2-1; v_call: TRBV11-3; cdr3_aa: CASSSRLEPYNEQFF; cdr3_nt: TGTGCCAGCAGCTCCCGACTAGAGCCCTACAATGAGCAGTTCTTC
clone_size: .; d_call: .; j_call: TRBJ2-3; v_call: TRBV27; cdr3_aa: CANSPLTGTDTQYF; cdr3_nt: TGTGCCAACAGCCCCCTGACAGGCACAGATACGCAGTATTTT
clone_size: few; d_call: .; j_call: TRBJ1-2; v_call: TRBV25-1; cdr3_aa: CASGTVNYGYTF; cdr3_nt: TGTGCCTCCGGGACTGTTAACTATGGCTACACCTTC
clone_size: .; d_call: TRBD1; j_call: TRBJ1-1; v_call: TRBV7-2; cdr3_aa: CASSLADREYTEAFF; cdr3_nt: TGTGCCAGCAGCTTGGCGGACAGGGAGTACACTGAAGCTTTCTTT
clone_size: .; d_call: TRBD1; j_call: TRBJ2-6; v_call: TRBV2; cdr3_aa: CASSARARGRYTGANVLTF; cdr3_nt: TGTGCCAGCAGTGCAAGGGCCAGGGGGCGGTACACTGGGGCCAACGTCCTGACTTTC
clone_size: .; d_call: TRBD1; j_call: TRBJ2-1; v_call: TRBV19; cdr3_aa: CASSIERGPKHNEQFF; cdr3_nt: TGTGCCAGTAGTATAGAGAGGGGGCCAAAACACAATGAGCAGTTCTTC
clone_size: .; d_call: .; j_call: TRBJ2-3; v_call: TRBV6-2/TRBV6-3; cdr3_aa: CASSYLWGSTDTQYF; cdr3_nt: TGTGCCAGCAGTTACTTGTGGGGGAGCACAGATACGCAGTATTTT
clone_size: .; d_call: .; j_call: TRBJ2-5; v_call: TRBV15; cdr3_aa: CATSRDSRGQETQYF; cdr3_nt: TGTGCCACCAGCAGAGATTCGCGGGGTCAAGAGACCCAGTACTTC
clone_size: few; d_call: .; j_call: TRBJ1-5; v_call: TRBV7-8; cdr3_aa: CASSLNRGVSQPQHF; cdr3_nt: TGTGCCAGCAGCTTAAATAGGGGAGTTAGTCAGCCCCAGCATTTT
clone_size: .; d_call: TRBD1; j_call: TRBJ2-2; v_call: TRBV11-1; cdr3_aa: CASSLTGTGTGELFF; cdr3_nt: TGTGCCAGCAGTCTAACCGGGACAGGGACCGGGGAGCTGTTTTTT
clone_size: few; d_call: .; j_call: TRBJ1-6; v_call: TRBV12-3/TRBV12-4; cdr3_aa: CASSLSGKGNSPLHF; cdr3_nt: TGTGCCAGCAGTTTAAGCGGGAAGGGCAATTCACCCCTCCACTTT
clone_size: few; d_call: .; j_call: TRBJ1-2; v_call: TRBV6-5; cdr3_aa: CASSYSTGGPGGYTF; cdr3_nt: TGTGCCAGCAGTTACTCGACGGGGGGACCAGGTGGCTACACCTTC
clone_size: .; d_call: .; j_call: TRBJ2-5; v_call: TRBV27; cdr3_aa: CASSLSSGAGGETQYF; cdr3_nt: TGTGCCAGCAGTTTATCGTCGGGGGCAGGGGGAGAGACCCAGTACTTC
clone_size: many; d_call: .; j_call: TRBJ1-3; v_call: TRBV28; cdr3_aa: CASSFSNTIYF; cdr3_nt: TGTGCCAGCAGTTTCTCGAACACCATATATTTT
clone_size: .; d_call: .; j_call: TRBJ2-7; v_call: TRBV6-5; cdr3_aa: CASSYSKLGTYEQYF; cdr3_nt: TGTGCCAGCAGTTACTCGAAATTAGGGACCTACGAGCAGTACTTC
clone_size: few; d_call: .; j_call: TRBJ1-1; v_call: TRBV19; cdr3_aa: CASRDGGQEAFF; cdr3_nt: TGTGCCAGTAGAGATGGGGGCCAGGAAGCTTTCTTT
clone_size: .; d_call: .; j_call: TRBJ1-5; v_call: TRBV19; cdr3_aa: CASRIQVSNQPQHF; cdr3_nt: TGTGCCAGTAGGATACAGGTTAGCAATCAGCCCCAGCATTTT
clone_size: few; d_call: .; j_call: TRBJ2-7; v_call: TRBV20-1; cdr3_aa: CSARDGRLSYEQYF; cdr3_nt: TGCAGTGCTAGAGACGGAAGACTCTCCTACGAGCAGTACTTC
clone_size: many; d_call: TRBD2; j_call: TRBJ2-1; v_call: TRBV7-3; cdr3_aa: CASSFSGLAGANNEQFF; cdr3_nt: TGTGCCAGCAGCTTTTCGGGACTAGCGGGGGCTAACAATGAGCAGTTCTTC
clone_size: few; d_call: TRBD2; j_call: TRBJ2-1; v_call: TRBV6-4; cdr3_aa: CASSESGLAAKGQFF; cdr3_nt: TGTGCCAGCAGTGAGTCCGGACTAGCGGCAAAGGGGCAGTTCTTC
clone_size: .; d_call: .; j_call: TRBJ1-2; v_call: TRBV29-1; cdr3_aa: CSVDSESGYTF; cdr3_nt: TGCAGCGTTGATAGTGAATCTGGCTACACCTTC
clone_size: .; d_call: .; j_call: TRBJ1-5; v_call: TRBV4-1; cdr3_aa: CASSYTMTQGGNQPQHF; cdr3_nt: TGCGCCAGCAGCTATACAATGACACAGGGTGGGAATCAGCCCCAGCATTTT
clone_size: .; d_call: .; j_call: TRBJ2-5; v_call: TRBV28; cdr3_aa: CASSSSGVEFVETQYF; cdr3_nt: TGTGCCAGCAGTTCGTCCGGGGTGGAATTTGTTGAGACCCAGTACTTC
clone_size: many; d_call: .; j_call: TRBJ2-1; v_call: TRBV7-2; cdr3_aa: CASSFRRNEQFF; cdr3_nt: TGTGCCAGCAGCTTCAGGCGCAATGAGCAGTTCTTC
clone_size: many; d_call: .; j_call: TRBJ1-2; v_call: TRBV7-2; cdr3_aa: CASSLTDSPRGYTF; cdr3_nt: TGTGCCAGCAGCTTAACCGACAGTCCGAGGGGCTACACCTTC
clone_size: many; d_call: TRBD2; j_call: TRBJ2-3; v_call: TRBV12-5; cdr3_aa: CASGPGTSSTDTQYF; cdr3_nt: TGTGCTAGTGGTCCCGGGACTAGTTCGACAGATACGCAGTATTTT
clone_size: .; d_call: TRBD1; j_call: TRBJ2-5; v_call: TRBV10-2; cdr3_aa: CASTPTGDSGETQYF; cdr3_nt: TGCGCCAGCACCCCGACAGGGGATAGCGGAGAGACCCAGTACTTC
clone_size: .; d_call: TRBD1; j_call: TRBJ2-1; v_call: TRBV6-6; cdr3_aa: CASNLDRAFYNEQFF; cdr3_nt: TGTGCCAGCAACCTTGACAGGGCGTTCTACAATGAGCAGTTCTTC
clone_size: few; d_call: TRBD1; j_call: TRBJ1-4; v_call: TRBV7-9; cdr3_aa: CASSLETGGLGNEKLFF; cdr3_nt: TGTGCCAGCAGCTTAGAGACAGGGGGATTAGGAAATGAAAAACTGTTTTTT
clone_size: .; d_call: .; j_call: TRBJ1-3; v_call: TRBV6-6; cdr3_aa: CASKAGSSGNTIYF; cdr3_nt: TGTGCCAGCAAGGCGGGGAGTTCTGGAAACACCATATATTTT
clone_size: many; d_call: .; j_call: TRBJ1-2; v_call: TRBV7-2; cdr3_aa: CASSLVGGYTF; cdr3_nt: TGTGCCAGCAGCTTAGTTGGCGGCTACACCTTC
clone_size: few; d_call: .; j_call: TRBJ1-1; v_call: TRBV2; cdr3_aa: CASSGVTENTEAFF; cdr3_nt: TGTGCCAGCAGTGGCGTGACAGAAAACACTGAAGCTTTCTTT
clone_size: many; d_call: .; j_call: TRBJ2-3; v_call: TRBV7-2; cdr3_aa: CASSLGRGLGVTDTQYF; cdr3_nt: TGTGCCAGCAGCTTAGGTCGGGGTCTGGGGGTCACAGATACGCAGTATTTT